Listed below are T cell receptor beta chains from one sample, sequenced in a study of shared clonotypes between healthy human individuals. Repertoires were generated with immunoSEQ multiplex PCR, while TCRdb's copy carries only in-frame clones and drops some. The sample includes 2,500,000 or so clones, more than 80% of them seen just once. The material sequenced was naive CD4+ T cells sorted from blood. The origin of the receptors is a young man in good health. The CDR3 runs from the conserved cysteine through the conserved F or W. The order of the fields is V gene, CDR3 protein.

TRBV30 CAWSVGGRQYNEQFF
TRBV19 CASSIDQGPGTEAFF
TRBV5-1 CASSLAEGGPYNEQFF
TRBV5-1 CASNGGTSTDTQYF
TRBV11-2 CASSLGTGIDTQYF
TRBV5-1 CASSRDRAYEQYF
TRBV7-2 CASSLALARGTGELFF
TRBV6-4 CASTPGAGGGTDTQYF
TRBV6-5 CASIGIYNEQFF
TRBV10-3 CAISELQGYGYTF
TRBV7-6 CASSSSTDGNTIYF
TRBV7-9 CASSLATPNQETQYF
TRBV7-2 CASSLDPGGGQPQHF
TRBV6-6 CASSYMRTNTQYF
TRBV10-3 CAIRLAGATYNEQFF
TRBV27 CASSLTGQLTNEKLFF
TRBV7-9 CASSSLGHSSETQYF
TRBV6-5 CASTSGSDTQYF
TRBV10-3 CAISAGQDSPLHF
TRBV19 CASSRRESNQPQHF
TRBV11-3 CASSFSGLHEQYF
TRBV19 CASSIPGQGSYGYTF